Below are 19 T cell receptor beta chains sequenced from a single sample in a study of T cell changes during pregnancy in multiple sclerosis (dated by TCRdb to between 2018 and 2021). To prepare the library, the immunoSEQ multiplex PCR assay was applied. This immuneACCESS table, as held by TCRdb, lists in-frame sequences with V and J called but not all clones. Of the missing ones, under half trace to an unresolved V gene in checked studies; the others have no known cause. The sample table holds some 26,000 clones, of which roughly 90% were seen once. The top ten clones comprise over 0.45% of the sample. This specimen was CD4+ T cells from peripheral blood mononuclear cells, taken in the first trimester of pregnancy. The receptors shown here come from a female donor in good health, enrolled as a control in a pregnancy study.

This clone has just a few counts. The rearrangement uses TRBV11-1 and TRBJ1-1; D is perhaps TRBD1 (5 bases). The V end lost 4 bases, the J end lost 5 bases, and 17 bases lay between the germline ends. Germline V gene sequence: CDR1 SGHAT, CDR2 FQDESV (reference sequence). The CDR3 is 15 amino acids. CDR3 nucleotides: TGTGCCAGCAGCTCGTCCCCCCGGGGGAGGACTGAAGCTTTCTTT. Protein sequence: CASSSSPRGRTEAFF. The entire variable domain, with the rest obtained from reference TRBV11-1 and TRBJ1-1, is as follows: EAEVAQSPRYKITEKSQAVAFWCDPISGHATLYWYRQILGQGPELLVQFQDESVVDDSQLPKDRFSAERLKGVDSTLKIQPAELGDSAMYLCASSSSPRGRTEAFFGQGTRLTVV.

The chain is built from TRBV15 and TRBJ1-4; TRBD1 matches 8 bases. The junction had 8 bases not matched to a gene; V was cut back by 3 bases and J by 8 bases. The CDR3 runs 15 residues. Germline loops: CDR1 LNHNV, CDR2 YYDKDF (reference sequence). The CDR3 DNA reads TGTGCCACCAGCAGGTCCGGGACAGGTGGGGAAAAACTGTTTTTT. Translating it yields CATSRSGTGGEKLFF.

The V and J genes are TRBV5-1 and TRBJ2-3; TRBD2 matches at 12 bases. The CDR3 is 16 residues long. Germline V gives CDR1 SGHRS, CDR2 YFSETQ. V gave up 4 bases and J gave up 2 bases; unmatched junction bases: 5. The CDR3 bases are TGCGCCAGCAGCACCGGACTAGCGGGGTTCACAGATACGCAGTATTTT. Amino acid sequence: CASSTGLAGFTDTQYF.

CDR3 DNA: TGCAGCGGATCCGGGACTAGCGGGAGTGAGACCCAGTACTTC. It yields the protein CSGSGTSGSETQYF. The rearrangement uses TRBV29-1 and TRBJ2-5, with 14 nucleotides matching TRBD2. CDR1 is SQVTM, CDR2 ANQGSEA, per germline. Losses at the gene ends were 7 bases for V and 5 bases for J; bases not matched to a gene: 6. CDR3 length: 14 amino acids.

The chain recombines TRBV27 with TRBJ1-2, with D perhaps matching TRBD1 (5 bases). V lost 2 bases to trimming and J lost 0 bases, with 10 bases between them. The CDR3 extends over 15 amino acids. The germline V gene encodes CDR1 MNHEY and CDR2 SMNVEV (reference sequence). CDR3 residues: CASSLKGPPNYGYTF. As DNA, the CDR3 is TGTGCCAGCAGTTTAAAGGGGCCCCCTAACTATGGCTACACCTTC.

The V call is TRBV28, the J call TRBJ1-3; TRBD1 matches 8 bases. The CDR3 covers 17 residues. Germline loops: CDR1 MDHEN, CDR2 SYDVKM. The J segment lost 5 bases and the V segment lost 1 base, leaving 10 bases of the junction unmatched. This CDR3 is CASSLSPGPGGRNTIYF. CDR3 DNA sequence: TGTGCCAGCAGTTTATCCCCCGGGCCAGGGGGCAGAAACACCATATATTTT.

This chain connects TRBV6-6 to TRBJ2-5; 8 bases line up with TRBD1. The CDR3 is 14 amino acids. Germline V CDR1 and CDR2: MNHNY, SVGAGI (reference sequence). With V trimmed by 1 base and J by 4 bases, 2 bases remained unmatched. CDR3 sequence: CASSYLTGVETQYF. The CDR3 DNA sequence: TGTGCCAGCAGTTACTTGACAGGGGTAGAGACCCAGTACTTC.

The J gene is TRBJ2-1, the V gene TRBV7-6; 9 bases fit TRBD2. The V and J ends lost 0 bases and 9 bases, in that order; junction bases with no gene match: 6. The CDR3 contains 15 residues. CDR1 and CDR2 from the germline V gene are SGHVS and FNYEAQ. In DNA form, the CDR3 reads TGTGCCAGCAGCTTAGCGGCGGGGGGGCCCTTTGAGCAGTTCTTC. It specifies CASSLAAGGPFEQFF.

This clone was observed a handful of times. Other DNA variants within this sample encode the same CDR3. This chain joins TRBV9 and TRBJ2-3; 7 bases align to TRBD2. With V trimmed by 0 bases and J by 0 bases, 4 bases remained unmatched. The CDR3 runs 16 residues. Germline CDR1 reads SGDLS; CDR2 reads YYNGEE. CDR3 residues: CASSVGARGSTDTQYF. The CDR3 nucleotides read TGTGCCAGCAGCGTAGGAGCGCGGGGGAGCACAGATACGCAGTATTTT.

The V call is TRBV5-1, the J call TRBJ2-7; TRBD1 agrees at 11 bases. Germline CDR1 SGHRS, CDR2 YFSETQ. The CDR3 has 16 amino acids. V dropped 5 bases and J dropped 7; count of bases not matched to a gene: 14. CDR3 bases: TGCGCCAGCAGTCCAGGACAGGGGGCCCAGATGGGTGAGCAGTACTTC. Residues: CASSPGQGAQMGEQYF. Full variable domain (remainder filled in from reference TRBV5-1 and TRBJ2-7): KAGVTQTPRYLIKTRGQQVTLSCSPISGHRSVSWYQQTPGQGLQFLFEYFSETQRNKGNFPGRFSGRQFSNSRSEMNVSTLELGDSALYLCASSPGQGAQMGEQYFGPGTRLTVT.

The CDR3 DNA follows: TGCGCCAGCAGCTCAGGACAGGGGAGCACAGATACGCAGTATTTT. This encodes CASSSGQGSTDTQYF. J is TRBJ2-3 and V is TRBV5-1; the match to TRBD1 covers 9 bases. This CDR3 has 15 residues. Trimming removed 3 bases from V and 0 bases from J; junction bases left unmatched: 2. Germline V CDR1 and CDR2: SGHRS, YFSETQ.

This chain joins TRBV7-8 and TRBJ2-1; D gene ambiguous. CDR1 SGHVS and CDR2 FQNEAQ come from the germline V gene. The V gene lost 5 bases and the J gene lost 10 bases, with 9 bases spanning the gap. This CDR3 comprises 11 residues. CDR3 amino acids: CASSALMEQFF. The CDR3, as DNA: TGTGCCAGCAGCGCACTTATGGAGCAGTTCTTC.

The table lists this clone with a few counts. This sample includes further DNA sequences coding for the same CDR3. The chain couples TRBV28 to TRBJ2-3; no definite D call. CDR3 length equals 14 residues. The ends were cut back, 3 bases at V and 2 bases at J, with 9 bases in the middle. Looked up from germline, CDR1 is MDHEN and CDR2 is SYDVKM. CDR3 residues: CASSFGGPTDTQYF. CDR3 nucleotides: TGTGCCAGCAGTTTCGGCGGCCCCACAGATACGCAGTATTTT.

CDR3 protein: CASSLAGGAGKEQYF. CDR3 bases: TGTGCCAGCAGCTTGGCTGGGGGGGCGGGTAAAGAGCAGTACTTC. The chain couples TRBV5-4 to TRBJ2-7; perhaps TRBD2 as D (7 bases). CDR3 length: 15 residues. Between the trimmed V and J ends, which lost 0 bases and 7 bases, there was a span of 17 bases. The germline CDR1 and CDR2 sequences are SGHNT and YYREEE (reference sequence).

The chain joins TRBV29-1 to TRBJ2-6; possible D gene TRBD2, 5 bases. CDR1 and CDR2 (germline): SQVTM, ANQGSEA. V was clipped by 6 bases and J by 1 base, with 10 bases between them. The CDR3 runs 14 residues. The CDR3 DNA is TGCAGCGTCCCCGGGGTTTCTGGGGCCAACGTCCTGACTTTC. Protein sequence: CSVPGVSGANVLTF.

The chain couples TRBV2 to TRBJ1-5; TRBD1 aligns across 12 bases. Germline CDR1 reads SNHLY; CDR2 reads FYNNEI. The CDR3 consists of 15 residues. J gave up 7 bases and V 5 bases, and 6 bases lay outside the gene matches. CDR3 sequence: CASSRDRGQGQPQHF. CDR3 DNA: TGTGCCAGCAGTCGGGACAGGGGGCAAGGGCAGCCCCAGCATTTT. The full variable domain, completed using reference TRBV2 and TRBJ1-5, is EPEVTQTPSHQVTQMGQEVILRCVPISNHLYFYWYRQILGQKVEFLVSFYNNEISEKSEIFDDQFSVERPDGSNFTLKIRSTKLEDSAMYFCASSRDRGQGQPQHFGDGTRLSIL.

The chain uses TRBV19 and TRBJ1-3, with D maybe TRBD1 (6 bases). V was clipped by 9 bases and J by 0 bases, with 12 bases between them. Germline CDR1 and CDR2: LNHDA and SQIVND (reference sequence). CDR3 length equals 14 residues. As DNA, the CDR3 is TGTGCCAGCCTCCAGGGACACTCTGGAAACACCATATATTTT. Protein product: CASLQGHSGNTIYF.

The chain joins TRBV18 to TRBJ2-1, with D maybe TRBD2 (5 bases). The CDR3 consists of 13 residues. The V gene's germline CDR1 is KGHSH and CDR2 LQKENI. V was cut by 6 bases and J by 5 bases, with 11 bases left in between. This CDR3 is CASSLTTHNEQFF. The DNA for the CDR3 is TGTGCCAGCTCCTTGACTACGCACAATGAGCAGTTCTTC.

The V gene is TRBV7-7, the J gene TRBJ2-3, with 9 bases lining up with TRBD1. V lost 4 bases and J lost 1; bases outside the gene matches: 3. The germline CDR1 and CDR2 sequences are SSHAT and FNYEAQ (reference sequence). The CDR3 consists of 15 residues. The DNA for the CDR3 is TGTGCCAGCAGCTCCGGACAGGGGCGCACAGATACGCAGTATTTT. Translated: CASSSGQGRTDTQYF.